A single sample is the source of the 3 T cell receptor beta chains below, sequenced in a study of T cell responses to AZD1222 COVID-19 vaccine. Assay: immunoSEQ multiplex PCR; the TCRdb copy retains only in-frame clones and omits some. The table shows 100,000 or so clones, with about 88% occurring only once. Here the sequenced sample was peripheral blood, taken on day 0 of AZD1222 vaccination. The receptors derive from an adult in good health.

V usage is TRBV11-3 and J usage is TRBJ2-1; a possible D gene is TRBD2 (6 bases). This CDR3 is 15 amino acids long. Trimming cost V 0 bases and J 5 bases, with 11 bases left between them. CDR1 is SGHNT and CDR2 is YENEEA in the germline V gene. In DNA, the CDR3 is TGTGCCAGCAGCTTAGATGCGCGGGGTGACAATGAGCAGTTCTTC. Translating it yields CASSLDARGDNEQFF.

This clone was counted once. The V and J genes are TRBV28 and TRBJ1-2, with D perhaps TRBD1 (6 bases). This CDR3 has 14 residues. Deletions cut 2 bases from V and 8 bases from J, with 15 bases between. The germline V gene has CDR1 MDHEN and CDR2 SYDVKM. The CDR3 nucleotides read TGTGCCAGCAGTTTAATGGACAGCATCCGGGGCTACACCTTC. It translates to CASSLMDSIRGYTF.

This clone was detected only a few times. This chain uses TRBV30 with TRBJ1-3; 9 nucleotides line up with TRBD1. The CDR3 totals 14 residues. CDR1 is GTSNPN and CDR2 is SVGIG in the germline V gene (reference sequence). The J segment lost 0 bases and the V segment lost 5 bases, leaving 2 bases of the junction unmatched. CDR3 in DNA: TGTGCCTGGTCACAGGGGGCCTCTGGAAACACCATATATTTT. It yields the protein CAWSQGASGNTIYF.